Listed below are T cell receptor beta chains from one sample, sequenced in a study of blood T cell repertoires in COVID-19. TCRdb's copy holds only in-frame clones and misses some; the assay was immunoSEQ multiplex PCR. The table includes tens of thousands of clones, roughly nine tenths detected once. The specimen was peripheral blood. The receptor set was obtained from an elderly man with acute or convalescent COVID-19. Both conserved end residues are part of each CDR3. Fields, in order: V gene, clone size, J gene, D gene, CDR3 protein, CDR3 DNA. The D gene is left open where the match is weak. Where a row states a size, it is once, few, many or the class of an expanded clone; other rows omit it.

TRBV5-6	few	TRBJ1-2	.	CASSLARGNSNYGYTF	TGTGCCAGCAGCTTGGCAAGGGGAAACTCTAACTATGGCTACACCTTC
TRBV5-1	.	TRBJ2-7	TRBD2	CASSLALSGGAAEQYF	TGCGCCAGCAGCTTGGCCCTTAGCGGGGGGGCTGCCGAGCAGTACTTC
TRBV18	once	TRBJ1-4	.	CASSPRGEDEKLFF	TGTGCCAGCTCACCCCGAGGGGAGGATGAAAAACTGTTTTTT
TRBV6-2/TRBV6-3	.	TRBJ1-2	.	CASSWGDHGYTF	TGTGCCAGCAGTTGGGGGGATCATGGCTACACCTTC
TRBV7-6	.	TRBJ1-5	.	CASSLETRRAGQPQHF	TGTGCCAGCAGCTTAGAAACGCGCAGGGCCGGGCAGCCCCAGCATTTT
TRBV24-1	.	TRBJ1-2	.	CATQARANYGYTF	TGTGCCACCCAAGCCAGGGCTAACTATGGCTACACCTTC
TRBV11-2	.	TRBJ1-1	.	CASSTQGWDTEAFF	TGTGCCAGCAGCACACAGGGTTGGGACACTGAAGCTTTCTTT
TRBV3-1/TRBV3-2	.	TRBJ2-1	TRBD1	CASSQATGSHEQFF	TGTGCCAGCAGCCAAGCGACAGGGAGCCATGAGCAGTTCTTC
TRBV30	.	TRBJ1-1	.	CAWSSGAGRAFF	TGTGCCTGGAGTAGCGGGGCAGGACGGGCTTTCTTT
TRBV7-8	.	TRBJ1-2	TRBD1	CASSPSGTGSYGYTF	TGTGCCAGCAGCCCGTCCGGGACAGGGTCTTACGGCTACACCTTC
TRBV3-1/TRBV3-2	.	TRBJ1-5	.	CASSQGGNQPQHF	TGTGCCAGCAGCCAAGGGGGCAACCAGCCCCAGCATTTT
TRBV21-1	.	TRBJ2-1	.	CARPRRRGHNEQFF	TGTGCCAGACCCAGACGGCGGGGCCACAATGAGCAGTTCTTC
TRBV27	.	TRBJ1-2	.	CASRPTGSHGYTF	TGTGCCAGCAGACCAACAGGGTCTCATGGCTACACCTTC
TRBV7-3	few	TRBJ1-1	.	CASSLSGGTEAFF	TGTGCCAGCAGCTTATCGGGGGGGACTGAAGCTTTCTTT
TRBV30	.	TRBJ2-5	TRBD2	CAWSAGTGRQETQYF	TGTGCCTGGAGTGCTGGGACCGGGAGGCAAGAGACCCAGTACTTC
TRBV30	.	TRBJ2-5	.	CAWSRRTGQETQYF	TGTGCCTGGAGTCGCAGAACAGGGCAAGAGACCCAGTACTTC
TRBV7-2	.	TRBJ2-1	TRBD1	CASSSLDRGGLGQFF	TGTGCCAGCAGCTCCCTGGACAGGGGAGGGCTGGGTCAGTTCTTC
TRBV2	.	TRBJ1-2	.	CASSLGRVDGYTF	TGTGCCAGCAGTCTCGGCAGGGTCGATGGCTACACCTTC
TRBV7-2	.	TRBJ1-2	TRBD1	CASSTYRGGDGYTF	TGTGCCAGCAGCACCTACAGGGGTGGAGACGGCTACACCTTC
TRBV5-8	.	TRBJ1-3	.	CASSVGVGNTIYF	TGTGCCAGCAGCGTCGGGGTCGGAAACACCATATATTTT
TRBV6-5	.	TRBJ1-2	.	CASSYARAGLQRGYTF	TGTGCCAGCAGTTACGCTCGGGCGGGACTCCAGCGTGGCTACACCTTC
TRBV5-4	.	TRBJ1-1	.	CASSLGAGAGANTEAFF	TGTGCCAGCAGCCTCGGGGCGGGGGCCGGGGCGAACACTGAAGCTTTCTTT
TRBV7-2	.	TRBJ2-5	TRBD1	CASSPQTGPLNQETQYF	TGTGCCAGCAGCCCCCAGACAGGGCCATTAAACCAAGAGACCCAGTACTTC
TRBV9	.	TRBJ1-3	.	CASSVDGLAGNTIYF	TGTGCCAGCAGCGTAGACGGACTGGCCGGAAACACCATATATTTT
TRBV18	.	TRBJ2-7	.	CASSPPAGYDEQYF	TGTGCCAGCTCACCACCCGCGGGGTACGACGAGCAGTACTTC
TRBV19	.	TRBJ1-6	.	CASRLGREENSPLHF	TGTGCCAGTAGGCTGGGCAGGGAAGAAAATTCACCCCTCCACTTT
TRBV27	.	TRBJ2-4	.	CASSPGRGGAKNIQYF	TGTGCCAGCAGTCCTGGCCGTGGGGGCGCCAAAAACATTCAGTACTTC
TRBV5-1	.	TRBJ1-4	.	CASSFDRLAGTNEKLFF	TGCGCCAGCAGCTTTGATAGGCTAGCAGGAACTAATGAAAAACTGTTTTTT
TRBV30	.	TRBJ1-6	.	CAWSRGNSPLHF	TGTGCCTGGAGTAGGGGAAATTCACCCCTCCACTTT
TRBV19	.	TRBJ2-5	.	CASSMVGETQYF	TGTGCCAGTAGTATGGTCGGGGAGACCCAGTACTTC
TRBV3-1/TRBV3-2	.	TRBJ1-6	TRBD1	CASSRKSNRGSYNSPLHF	TGTGCCAGCAGCCGAAAAAGCAACAGGGGCTCCTATAATTCACCCCTCCACTTT
TRBV9	.	TRBJ1-2	.	CASSVDLLGRGEARGYTF	TGTGCCAGCAGCGTAGATCTTTTGGGTAGAGGGGAGGCTCGTGGCTACACCTTC
TRBV7-9	.	TRBJ2-4	TRBD1	CASSPRTGGGIQYF	TGTGCCAGCAGCCCCAGGACAGGGGGGGGCATTCAGTACTTC
TRBV27	.	TRBJ2-1	.	CASSLLARGSYNEQFF	TGTGCCAGCAGTTTATTGGCAAGGGGCTCCTACAATGAGCAGTTCTTC
TRBV27	.	TRBJ2-7	TRBD2	CASSLSPSGGYEQYF	TGTGCCAGCAGTTTATCGCCTAGCGGGGGCTACGAGCAGTACTTC
TRBV6-5	.	TRBJ1-1	.	CATHDRYGGAFF	TGTGCCACACACGACAGATATGGAGGGGCTTTCTTT
TRBV12-3/TRBV12-4	.	TRBJ2-3	.	CASTYSTDTQYF	TGTGCCAGCACCTATAGCACAGATACGCAGTATTTT
TRBV6-5	.	TRBJ2-1	.	CASSWKRSSYNEQFF	TGTGCCAGCAGTTGGAAAAGGAGCTCCTACAATGAGCAGTTCTTC
TRBV7-9	.	TRBJ2-1	TRBD1	CASSTGQHNEQFF	TGTGCCAGCAGCACGGGACAGCACAATGAGCAGTTCTTC
TRBV18	.	TRBJ2-7	.	CASSPRQDTGEQYF	TGTGCCAGCTCACCTCGACAGGATACGGGCGAGCAGTACTTC
TRBV19	.	TRBJ1-6	.	CASRRGLGDSPLHF	TGTGCCAGTAGGCGAGGCCTAGGGGATTCACCCCTCCACTTT